This T cell receptor (beta chain) was sequenced for a study of human T cells and chemical hapten exposure. For the study at large: Upper back patch tests used 0.01% DPC, scored after 6 days. Overall study results and limits: Controls had significantly fewer large CDR3 similarity clusters than were formed by expanded TCRs.

Time point indicated: patch test 3, about 24 weeks after DPC sensitization. Treatment noted: therapeutic diphenylcyclopropenone sensitization with weekly scalp DPC. Investigators collected blood before applying each patch test. V was pared by 5 bases and J by 4 bases, with 3 bases of the junction left unmatched. This CDR3 has 12 amino acids. Germline V gene data show CDR1 as DFQATT and CDR2 as SNEGSKA (reference sequence). TCRdb reanalysed the RACE reads using MiXCR and keeps one entry per CDR3 protein. The sample includes roughly 90,000 distinct CDR3 sequences, about a tenth of them seen just once. Turning to this clonotype: The antigen is undetermined.

The specimen was whole blood, collected in connection with sensitization to the hapten diphenylcyclopropenone (DPC). The V and J genes are TRBV20-1 and TRBJ1-1, with 8 bases identical to TRBD1. This receptor was identified in a woman in her 30s with alopecia areata. Some clones in this sample may be carry-over from other donors' samples. The CDR3 is CSASDRGTEAFF. The CDR3 nucleotides read TGCAGTGCTTCCGACAGGGGCACTGAAGCTTTCTTT.